Below, 15 T cell receptor beta chains from the same sample are listed, as sequenced in a study of shared clonotypes between healthy human individuals. Generated by immunoSEQ multiplex PCR, the TCRdb table keeps only in-frame clones and is missing some. The table records more than 2,000,000 clones, 85% to 95% of them present only once. The source material was naive CD4+ T cells from PBMCs. Subset: CD45RA+ positively selected. Receptors originate from a man aged 18 to 35 in good health. Some clones in this sample may be carry-over from other donors' samples.

The genes are TRBV28 and TRBJ1-2; D might be TRBD1 (6 bases). Germline lookup yields CDR1 MDHEN and CDR2 SYDVKM. This CDR3 is built from 16 residues. V lost 3 bases and J 8 bases, leaving 22 bases between the germline ends. CDR3 amino acids: CASSFGGQSEVEGYTF. The CDR3 DNA is TGTGCCAGCAGTTTTGGTGGACAGAGCGAGGTCGAGGGCTACACCTTC.

This chain uses TRBV6-1 with TRBJ2-1; 8 bases are a match to TRBD1. V trimming: 4 bases; J trimming: 2 bases; junction bases outside the gene matches: 13. The CDR3 is 18 residues long. Germline CDR1 MNHNS, CDR2 SASEGT. The CDR3 sequence: CASSVEDRGGRAYNEQFF. For the CDR3, the DNA is TGTGCCAGCAGTGTGGAAGACAGGGGAGGACGGGCCTACAATGAGCAGTTCTTC.

The CDR3: CASSSNRGRVMYEQYF. The CDR3 nucleotides are TGTGCCAGCAGCTCAAATAGGGGGCGAGTTATGTACGAGCAGTACTTC. The rearrangement joins TRBV7-9 to TRBJ2-7, with 7 bases lining up with TRBD1. This CDR3 spans 16 amino acids. Germline assignment: CDR1 SEHNR and CDR2 FQNEAQ (reference sequence). With V trimmed by 4 bases and J by 4 bases, 13 bases remained unmatched.

This clone has a single count. The genes are TRBV2 and TRBJ2-3; 13 bases agree with TRBD2. Per germline, CDR1 SNHLY and CDR2 FYNNEI. The ends lost 4 bases at V and 5 bases at J; junction bases unmatched: 3. The CDR3 spans 15 residues. The CDR3, as DNA: TGTGCCAGCAGTGGACTAGCGGGAGGTATAGATACGCAGTATTTT. Residues: CASSGLAGGIDTQYF. The full variable domain, rest sourced from reference TRBV2 and TRBJ2-3, is EPEVTQTPSHQVTQMGQEVILRCVPISNHLYFYWYRQILGQKVEFLVSFYNNEISEKSEIFDDQFSVERPDGSNFTLKIRSTKLEDSAMYFCASSGLAGGIDTQYFGPGTRLTVL.

A single count supports this clone. The CDR3: CASSLAIRDRSGYGYTF. In DNA, the CDR3 is TGTGCCAGCAGCTTGGCAATCCGGGACCGTTCTGGGTATGGCTACACCTTC. The chain joins TRBV5-6 to TRBJ1-2; perhaps TRBD1 as D (5 bases). V was pared by 0 bases and J by 5 bases, with 20 bases between. This CDR3 comprises 17 residues. Germline V gene lookup returns CDR1 SGHDT and CDR2 YYEEEE. Filled out from reference TRBV5-6 and TRBJ1-2, the complete variable domain reads DAGVTQSPTHLIKTRGQQVTLRCSPKSGHDTVSWYQQALGQGPQFIFQYYEEEERQRGNFPDRFSGHQFPNYSSELNVNALLLGDSALYLCASSLAIRDRSGYGYTFGSGTRLTVV.

This chain connects TRBV28 to TRBJ2-4; D perhaps matches TRBD1 (6 bases). The CDR3 runs 16 residues. Trimming removed 6 bases at V and 1 base at J, with 16 bases between. The germline gives CDR1 MDHEN, CDR2 SYDVKM. The CDR3 coding sequence is TGTGCCAGCAGGCCATTCGACAGGACCGCCAAAAACATTCAGTACTTC. This encodes CASRPFDRTAKNIQYF.

To note about this clone: Other DNA sequences of this sample code for an identical CDR3. The genes are TRBV18 and TRBJ1-1, with 7 nucleotides matching TRBD1. CDR1 is KGHSH, CDR2 LQKENI, per germline. The length of the CDR3 is 14 residues. J gave up 0 bases and V 2 bases, and 0 bases lay outside the gene matches. CDR3 in DNA: TGTGCCAGCTCACCAACAGGGGTGAACACTGAAGCTTTCTTT. Protein: CASSPTGVNTEAFF. Combining the CDR3 with reference TRBV18 and TRBJ1-1 gives the whole variable domain NAGVMQNPRHLVRRRGQEARLRCSPMKGHSHVYWYRQLPEEGLKFMVYLQKENIIDESGMPKERFSAEFPKEGPSILRIQQVVRGDSAAYFCASSPTGVNTEAFFGQGTRLTVV.

The chain carries TRBV10-3 and TRBJ2-3, with 9 bases lining up with TRBD2. V was pared by 8 bases and J by 3 bases, with 3 bases of the junction left unmatched. Germline-derived CDR1 and CDR2 are ENHRY and SYGVKD. The CDR3 covers 13 residues. The CDR3 here is CAILAGGTDTQYF. CDR3 in DNA: TGTGCCATCTTGGCGGGAGGGACAGATACGCAGTATTTT.

This chain joins TRBV7-3 and TRBJ2-1; D is possibly TRBD2 (5 bases). V was pared by 2 bases and J by 10 bases, with 18 bases between. CDR1 is SGHTA, CDR2 FQGTGA, per germline. CDR3 length: 15 amino acids. The CDR3 is CASSLDPGVQGEQFF. CDR3 in DNA: TGTGCCAGCAGCTTAGATCCCGGGGTCCAAGGGGAGCAGTTCTTC.

V gene TRBV4-3 combines with J gene TRBJ2-7; a possible D gene is TRBD2 (5 bases). This CDR3 contains 14 residues. With 4 bases removed from V and 2 bases from J, the gap between germline ends came to 12 bases. Per the germline V gene, CDR1 is LGHNA and CDR2 is YSLEER. The CDR3 spells CASSPLPGAYEQYF. CDR3 nucleotide sequence: TGCGCCAGCAGCCCCCTGCCCGGGGCCTACGAGCAGTACTTC.

The chain combines TRBV4-3 with TRBJ1-3; perhaps TRBD1 as D (5 bases). Trimming stripped 1 base from V and 0 bases from J, with 10 bases between. This CDR3 spans 16 amino acids. The germline V gene has CDR1 LGHNA and CDR2 YSLEER. Here the CDR3 reads CASSQVRGISGNTIYF. For the CDR3, the DNA is TGCGCCAGCAGCCAAGTCCGGGGGATCTCTGGAAACACCATATATTTT.

To note about this clone: Other DNA sequences within the sample encode an identical CDR3. This chain uses TRBV5-1 with TRBJ2-2, with D unresolved. V was trimmed by 0 bases and J by 2 bases, leaving 8 bases between them. CDR1 is SGHRS, CDR2 YFSETQ, per germline. CDR3 length: 15 amino acids. The CDR3 region is CASSLVGPNTGELFF. Here the CDR3 DNA reads TGCGCCAGCAGCTTGGTAGGGCCTAACACCGGGGAGCTGTTTTTT. The variable domain in full, completed from reference TRBV5-1 and TRBJ2-2, reads KAGVTQTPRYLIKTRGQQVTLSCSPISGHRSVSWYQQTPGQGLQFLFEYFSETQRNKGNFPGRFSGRQFSNSRSEMNVSTLELGDSALYLCASSLVGPNTGELFFGEGSRLTVL.

The chain links TRBV7-3 to TRBJ2-6; TRBD2 is a possible D gene (5 bases). V was clipped by 6 bases and J by 1 base, with 10 bases between them. This CDR3 has 15 residues. Germline CDR1 is SGHTA and CDR2 is FQGTGA. The CDR3 DNA sequence: TGTGCCAGCAGGACTGGACTGTCTGGGGCCAACGTCCTGACTTTC. This sequence encodes CASRTGLSGANVLTF.

The V gene is TRBV18, the J gene TRBJ1-2, with 10 bases identical to TRBD1. The CDR3 extends over 16 amino acids. The J segment lost 7 bases and the V segment lost 2 bases, leaving 10 bases of the junction unmatched. The germline gives CDR1 KGHSH, CDR2 LQKENI. The CDR3 region is CASSPATGGSPFGYTF. As DNA, the CDR3 is TGTGCCAGCTCACCAGCGACAGGGGGCTCCCCTTTTGGCTACACCTTC.

This sequence joins TRBV6-1 and TRBJ2-5, with a possible D match to TRBD1 (5 bases). The germline gives CDR1 MNHNS, CDR2 SASEGT. CDR3 length: 13 residues. V dropped 4 bases and J dropped 0 bases, with 6 bases sitting between them. CDR3 nucleotides: TGTGCCAGCAGTGTACAGGACCAAGAGACCCAGTACTTC. Residues: CASSVQDQETQYF.